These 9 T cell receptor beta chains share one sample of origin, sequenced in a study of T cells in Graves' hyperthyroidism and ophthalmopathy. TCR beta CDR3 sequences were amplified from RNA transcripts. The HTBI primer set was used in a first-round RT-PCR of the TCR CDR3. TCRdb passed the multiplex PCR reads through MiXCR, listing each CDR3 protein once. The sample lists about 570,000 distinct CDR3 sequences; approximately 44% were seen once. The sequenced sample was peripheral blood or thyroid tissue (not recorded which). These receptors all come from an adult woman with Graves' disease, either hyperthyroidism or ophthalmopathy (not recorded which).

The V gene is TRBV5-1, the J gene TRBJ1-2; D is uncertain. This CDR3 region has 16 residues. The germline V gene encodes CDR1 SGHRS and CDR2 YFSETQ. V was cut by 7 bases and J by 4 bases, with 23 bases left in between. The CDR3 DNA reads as TGCGCCAGCTTTGAGGGAGGGCCTCAGTCCAGCTATGGCTACACCTTC. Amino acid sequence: CASFEGGPQSSYGYTF.

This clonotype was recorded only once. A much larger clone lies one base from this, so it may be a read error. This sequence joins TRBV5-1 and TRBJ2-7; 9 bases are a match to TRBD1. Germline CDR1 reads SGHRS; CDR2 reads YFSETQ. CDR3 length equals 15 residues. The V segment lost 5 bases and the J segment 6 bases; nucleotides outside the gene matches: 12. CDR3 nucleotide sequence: TGCGCCAGCAGTACGCCGGGACAGGGTTCATCCGAGCAGTACTTC. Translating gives CASSTPGQGSSEQYF.

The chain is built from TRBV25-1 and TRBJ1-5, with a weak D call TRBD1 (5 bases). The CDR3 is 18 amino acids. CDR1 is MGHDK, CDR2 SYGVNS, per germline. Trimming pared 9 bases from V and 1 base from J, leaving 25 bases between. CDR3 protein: CASRNLRRGISSNQPQHF. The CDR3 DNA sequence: TGTGCCAGTAGGAACCTAAGACGGGGCATTTCAAGCAATCAGCCCCAGCATTTT.

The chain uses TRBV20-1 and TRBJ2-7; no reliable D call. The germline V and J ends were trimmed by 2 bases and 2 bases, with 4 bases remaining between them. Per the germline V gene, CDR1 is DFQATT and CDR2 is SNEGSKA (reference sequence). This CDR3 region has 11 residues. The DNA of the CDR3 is TGCAGTGCTAGACACCCCTACGAGCAGTACTTC. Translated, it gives CSARHPYEQYF.

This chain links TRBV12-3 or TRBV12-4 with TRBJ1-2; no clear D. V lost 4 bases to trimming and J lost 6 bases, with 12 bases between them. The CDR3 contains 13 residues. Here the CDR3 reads CASSSTGIHGYTF. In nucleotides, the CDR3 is TGTGCCAGCAGTTCTACCGGAATCCATGGCTACACCTTC.

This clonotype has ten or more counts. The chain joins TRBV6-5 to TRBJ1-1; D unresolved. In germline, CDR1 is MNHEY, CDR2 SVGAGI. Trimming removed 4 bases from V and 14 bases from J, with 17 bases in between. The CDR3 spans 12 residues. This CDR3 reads CASSFSSRALFF. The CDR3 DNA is TGTGCCAGCAGTTTTTCTTCCCGGGCCCTATTCTTT.

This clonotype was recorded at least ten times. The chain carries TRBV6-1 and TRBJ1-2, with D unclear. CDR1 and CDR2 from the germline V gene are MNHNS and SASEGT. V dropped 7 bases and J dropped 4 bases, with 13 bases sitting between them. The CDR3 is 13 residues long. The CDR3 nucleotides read TGTGCCAGCAATCTAAGGACGGGCTATGGCTACACCTTC. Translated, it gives CASNLRTGYGYTF.

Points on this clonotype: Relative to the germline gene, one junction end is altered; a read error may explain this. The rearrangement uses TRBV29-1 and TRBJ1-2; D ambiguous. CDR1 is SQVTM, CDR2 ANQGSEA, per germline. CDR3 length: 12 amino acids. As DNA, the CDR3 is TGCAGCGTTCTCGAATCTATGGGTTCTTCAGTCTTC. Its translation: CSVLESMGSSVF.

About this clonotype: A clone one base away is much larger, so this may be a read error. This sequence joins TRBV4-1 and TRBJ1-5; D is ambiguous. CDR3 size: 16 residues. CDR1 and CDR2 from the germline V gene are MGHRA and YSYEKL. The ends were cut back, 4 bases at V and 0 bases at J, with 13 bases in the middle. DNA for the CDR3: TGCGCCAGCAGCCGAGAGGCGGATTATAGCAATCAGCCCCAGCATTTT. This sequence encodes CASSREADYSNQPQHF.